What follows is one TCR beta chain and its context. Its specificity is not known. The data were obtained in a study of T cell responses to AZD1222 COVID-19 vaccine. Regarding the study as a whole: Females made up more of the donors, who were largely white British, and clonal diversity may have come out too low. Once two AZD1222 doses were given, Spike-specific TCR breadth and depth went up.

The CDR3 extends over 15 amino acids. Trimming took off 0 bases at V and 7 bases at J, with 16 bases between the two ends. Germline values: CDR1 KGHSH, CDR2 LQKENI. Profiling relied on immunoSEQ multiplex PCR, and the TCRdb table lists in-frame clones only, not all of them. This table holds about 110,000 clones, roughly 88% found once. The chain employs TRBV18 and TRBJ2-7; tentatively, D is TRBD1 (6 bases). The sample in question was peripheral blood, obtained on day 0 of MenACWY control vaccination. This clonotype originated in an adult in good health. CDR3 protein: CASSPPSLTGSEQYF. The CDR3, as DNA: TGTGCCAGCTCACCACCTTCGTTAACAGGGTCTGAGCAGTACTTC.